The entry below describes one T cell receptor beta chain. There are 12 residues in the CDR3. The V and J ends lost 3 bases and 7 bases respectively, with 11 bases between them. Per germline, CDR1 SGHNT and CDR2 YYREEE (reference sequence). This record comes from a study of blood T cell repertoires in COVID-19. Method: immunoSEQ multiplex PCR; TCRdb's copy keeps in-frame clones and lacks some. This sample has tens of thousands of clones; around four fifths occur once, and the top ten carry roughly 5.2%. This chain connects TRBV5-4 to TRBJ2-7; weak D call: TRBD1 (5 bases). The sample consisted of peripheral blood. This clonotype originated in a human donor in a cohort sampled during active COVID-19. CDR3 DNA sequence: TGTGCCAGCAGCTCGGACACCTTGGAGCAGTACTTC. Protein: CASSSDTLEQYF.